Each of the 20 T cell receptor beta chains below was sequenced from the same sample in a study of blood T cell repertoires in COVID-19. Assay used: immunoSEQ multiplex PCR; TCRdb lists only in-frame clones, some missing. The table records under 200,000 clones, about four fifths of them present only once. Sequences were obtained from peripheral blood. Source of these receptors: an elderly woman with acute or convalescent COVID-19.

The V and J genes are TRBV4-2 and TRBJ2-5; 8 positions match TRBD2. Germline values: CDR1 LGHNA, CDR2 YNFKEQ. The CDR3 length is 16 residues. J gave up 5 bases and V 0 bases, and 8 bases lay outside the gene matches. The CDR3 bases are TGTGCCAGCAGCCAAGACTCCCTAGCGGGTACTGAGACCCAGTACTTC. Translating gives CASSQDSLAGTETQYF.

The chain recombines TRBV12-5 with TRBJ1-1, with D maybe TRBD1 (5 bases). V dropped 6 bases and J dropped 1 base, with 9 bases sitting between them. CDR3 length: 13 residues. From germline, CDR1 is LGHNT and CDR2 FRNRAP. The CDR3 region has the DNA TGTGCTAGTGGGGGAGGGGCGAACACTGAAGCTTTCTTT. Amino acid sequence: CASGGGANTEAFF.

The V gene is TRBV7-2, the J gene TRBJ1-2; perhaps TRBD1 as D (6 bases). The V end was cut by 6 bases, the J end by 4 bases, with 15 bases between. In germline, CDR1 is SGHTA, CDR2 FQGNSA. CDR3 length: 14 residues. CDR3 region: CASSSQGHGYGYTF. CDR3 nucleotides: TGTGCCAGCAGTTCGCAGGGGCACGGCTATGGCTACACCTTC.

The chain carries TRBV6-5 and TRBJ1-1; TRBD1 matches at 7 bases. With V trimmed by 5 bases and J by 4 bases, 4 bases remained unmatched. The CDR3 totals 13 residues. CDR1 is MNHEY, CDR2 SVGAGI, per germline. CDR3 amino acids: CASSTGAFTEAFF. CDR3 nucleotides: TGTGCCAGCAGTACAGGGGCTTTCACTGAAGCTTTCTTT.

The chain links TRBV7-2 to TRBJ1-5; D is unresolved. Trimming stripped 1 base from V and 0 bases from J, with 7 bases between. Germline V gene data show CDR1 as SGHTA and CDR2 as FQGNSA. The CDR3 has 15 residues. The CDR3 is CASSLVHYSNQPQHF. In DNA form, the CDR3 reads TGTGCCAGCAGCTTAGTCCACTATAGCAATCAGCCCCAGCATTTT.

This chain joins TRBV6-1 and TRBJ1-2, with D possibly matching TRBD1 (5 bases). CDR1 is MNHNS, CDR2 SASEGT, per germline. The germline V and J ends were trimmed by 3 bases and 1 base, with 15 bases remaining between them. The CDR3 contains 16 residues. CDR3 nucleotide sequence: TGTGCCAGCAGTGAGCAGGGCAGGGCCTTTAACTATGGCTACACCTTC. This gives the protein CASSEQGRAFNYGYTF.

This chain joins TRBV7-2 and TRBJ2-5, with 10 nucleotides matching TRBD1. Trimming at V came to 1 base and at J to 5 bases, leaving 4 bases not matched to a gene. The CDR3 loop spans 15 amino acids. The germline gives CDR1 SGHTA, CDR2 FQGNSA. The CDR3 here is CASSLGGDRGETQYF. As DNA, the CDR3 is TGTGCCAGCAGCTTAGGGGGGGACAGGGGTGAGACCCAGTACTTC.

This clone turned up a few times. The chain links TRBV18 to TRBJ2-1; D is uncertain. The CDR3 sequence is 15 residues long. Trimming cost V 2 bases and J 4 bases, with 12 bases left between them. Germline V gives CDR1 KGHSH, CDR2 LQKENI. The CDR3 nucleotides read TGTGCCAGCTCACCATCCGGAAGAGCGTACAATGAGCAGTTCTTC. As protein: CASSPSGRAYNEQFF.

The sample holds a few counts of this clone. The DNA for the CDR3 is TGTGCCAGCAGTTATTACGGAGAAAGAGCTGAAGCTTTCTTT. Translated, it gives CASSYYGERAEAFF. This chain links TRBV27 with TRBJ1-1, with D unresolved. The germline gives CDR1 MNHEY, CDR2 SMNVEV (reference sequence). The ends were cut back, 4 bases at V and 6 bases at J, with 15 bases in the middle. The CDR3 consists of 14 residues.

The V call is TRBV28, the J call TRBJ1-1; perhaps TRBD1 as D (6 bases). V was shortened by 1 base and J by 4 bases, with 13 bases between the two germline ends. Germline assignment: CDR1 MDHEN and CDR2 SYDVKM. The CDR3 covers 15 residues. The CDR3 DNA reads as TGTGCCAGCAGTTTATATGTAGGGGGACGCACTGAAGCTTTCTTT. This encodes CASSLYVGGRTEAFF.

V and J are TRBV7-2 and TRBJ2-5, with 12 bases aligning to TRBD2. This CDR3 has 15 amino acids. V lost 3 bases and J lost 5; bases outside the gene matches: 4. From germline, CDR1 is SGHTA and CDR2 FQGNSA. The CDR3 nucleotides read TGTGCCAGCAGCTTGACTAGCGGGAGTTATGAGACCCAGTACTTC. Translating gives CASSLTSGSYETQYF. Looking up the rest from reference TRBV7-2 and TRBJ2-5 gives the full variable domain: GAGVSQSPSNKVTEKGKDVELRCDPISGHTALYWYRQSLGQGLEFLIYFQGNSAPDKSGLPSDRFSAERTGGSVSTLTIQRTQQEDSAVYLCASSLTSGSYETQYFGPGTRLLVL.

The gene calls are TRBV3-1 (or the pseudogene TRBV3-2) and TRBJ1-4, with TRBD1 as a possible D gene (5 bases). Trimming took off 4 bases at V and 0 bases at J, with 12 bases between the two ends. The CDR3 sequence is 16 residues long. Germline lookup yields CDR1 LGHDT and CDR2 YNNKEL (reference sequence). CDR3 region: CASSPWGVTTNEKLFF. The CDR3 DNA reads TGTGCCAGCAGCCCCTGGGGGGTTACAACTAATGAAAAACTGTTTTTT.

This chain connects TRBV12-3 or TRBV12-4 to TRBJ2-2, with D possibly TRBD1 on 5 matching bases. The CDR3 extends over 13 amino acids. Trimming pared 7 bases from V and 5 bases from J, leaving 11 bases between. CDR3 DNA sequence: TGTGCCAGCAAGGGAACAGGAACCGGGGAGCTGTTTTTT. Encoded protein: CASKGTGTGELFF.

The rearrangement links TRBV7-2 to TRBJ1-1; D is unclear. Germline V CDR1 and CDR2: SGHTA, FQGNSA. This CDR3 region has 15 residues. Trimming removed 2 bases from V and 7 bases from J, with 17 bases in between. CDR3 coding DNA: TGTGCCAGCAGCTTAACAGCGGTGACAAACGGTGAAGCTTTCTTT. Translation: CASSLTAVTNGEAFF.

The genes are TRBV30 and TRBJ1-1; no definite D call. Trimming cost V 2 bases and J 2 bases, with 9 bases left between them. CDR1 is GTSNPN, CDR2 SVGIG, per germline (reference sequence). The CDR3 runs 13 residues. The CDR3 loop is CAWSKTGNTEAFF. In nucleotides, the CDR3 is TGTGCCTGGAGTAAAACTGGTAACACTGAAGCTTTCTTT.

The chain employs TRBV28 and TRBJ2-7, with 7 bases identical to TRBD1. Germline CDR1 reads MDHEN; CDR2 reads SYDVKM. V trimming: 2 bases; J trimming: 4 bases; junction bases outside the gene matches: 5. The CDR3 is 14 residues long. CDR3 DNA sequence: TGTGCCAGCAGTTTACCAGGGGGTCAATACGAGCAGTACTTC. Its protein is CASSLPGGQYEQYF. Full variable domain (remainder filled in from reference TRBV28 and TRBJ2-7): DVKVTQSSRYLVKRTGEKVFLECVQDMDHENMFWYRQDPGLGLRLIYFSYDVKMKEKGDIPEGYSVSREKKERFSLILESASTNQTSMYLCASSLPGGQYEQYFGPGTRLTVT.

This chain joins TRBV5-1 and TRBJ2-7, with 12 nucleotides matching TRBD2. V lost 4 bases to trimming and J lost 2 bases; unmatched junction nucleotides: 10. CDR1 is SGHRS and CDR2 is YFSETQ in the germline V gene. This CDR3 has 17 residues. CDR3 nucleotide sequence: TGCGCCAGCAGCCCGGGACTAGCGGGCCTCAGGACCTACGAGCAGTACTTC. Translating gives CASSPGLAGLRTYEQYF.

This chain connects TRBV4-1 to TRBJ1-1, with a tentative D call TRBD1 (5 bases). Germline V gene sequence: CDR1 MGHRA, CDR2 YSYEKL. The V gene lost 3 bases and the J gene lost 2 bases, with 16 bases spanning the gap. This CDR3 is built from 16 residues. CDR3 residues: CASSQKEWRGNTEAFF. The CDR3 coding sequence is TGCGCCAGCAGCCAGAAAGAATGGAGGGGAAACACTGAAGCTTTCTTT.

This clone came up once. The genes are TRBV21-1 and TRBJ2-7; the DNA was not compared with TRBD1, the D call given in the table. TRBV21-1 is flagged as a pseudogene. The CDR3 spans 17 residues. The CDR3 reads CASSREVRDRGKYEQYF. The CDR3, as DNA: TGTGCCAGCAGCAGAGAGGTCCGGGACAGGGGGAAGTACGAGCAGTACTTC.

The V and J genes are TRBV6-1 and TRBJ2-3, with D perhaps TRBD2 (5 bases). V dropped 3 bases and J dropped 1 base, with 17 bases sitting between them. Looked up from germline, CDR1 is MNHNS and CDR2 is SASEGT. The CDR3 sequence is 17 residues long. CDR3 amino acids: CASSDDVWTGGTDTQYF. The CDR3 nucleotides are TGTGCCAGCAGTGATGATGTCTGGACTGGGGGCACAGATACGCAGTATTTT.